These T cell receptor beta chains were read from a single sample in a study of blood T cell repertoires in COVID-19. Repertoires were generated with immunoSEQ multiplex PCR, while TCRdb's copy carries only in-frame clones and drops some. The data contain about 170,000 clones, around 84% of them singletons. Material: peripheral blood. The origin of the receptors is a woman between 70 and 85 years old with COVID-19, enrolled during active disease. CDR3s include the opening cysteine and the closing phenylalanine or tryptophan. D genes are given only for firm matches. The size field is filled for only some rows; it gives once, few, many or a size class.

TRBJ1-3 | . | . | TRBV27 | CASSLGGAQGNTIYF | TGTGCCAGCAGTTTAGGAGGGGCGCAAGGAAACACCATATATTTT
TRBJ2-1 | . | TRBD1 | TRBV19 | CASSTGGKEQFF | TGTGCCAGTAGTACAGGGGGCAAAGAGCAGTTCTTC
TRBJ2-1 | . | TRBD2 | TRBV11-2 | CASSPSSGGYNEQFF | TGTGCCAGCAGCCCGTCTAGCGGGGGCTACAATGAGCAGTTCTTC
TRBJ1-1 | . | . | TRBV15 | CATSRVLTANTEAFF | TGTGCCACCAGCAGAGTCCTGACAGCGAACACTGAAGCTTTCTTT
TRBJ1-2 | . | . | TRBV11-1 | CASSLARADGYTF | TGTGCCAGCAGCTTAGCCAGGGCCGATGGCTACACCTTC
TRBJ2-1 | . | TRBD2 | TRBV5-1 | CASSRRGDEQFF | TGCGCCAGCAGCAGACGGGGGGACGAGCAGTTCTTC
TRBJ1-1 | once | TRBD1 | TRBV19 | CASSGRGLGNTEAFF | TGTGCCAGTAGCGGCAGGGGGCTGGGGAACACTGAAGCTTTCTTT
TRBJ2-3 | . | TRBD2 | TRBV6-5 | CASQLTSGRPDTQYF | TGTGCCAGCCAACTGACTAGCGGGAGACCGGATACGCAGTATTTT
TRBJ1-3 | few | . | TRBV7-9 | CASRGTNSGNTIYF | TGTGCCAGCAGGGGGACAAATTCTGGAAACACCATATATTTT
TRBJ2-7 | . | . | TRBV6-5 | CASQSRVGSYEQYF | TGTGCCAGCCAATCGAGGGTTGGCTCCTACGAGCAGTACTTC
TRBJ2-5 | . | TRBD1 | TRBV28 | CASSFGQEETQYF | TGTGCCAGCAGTTTCGGACAGGAAGAGACCCAGTACTTC
TRBJ1-2 | . | TRBD1 | TRBV5-1 | CASSLEGQGRDGYTF | TGCGCCAGCAGCTTGGAAGGACAGGGGAGAGATGGCTACACCTTC
TRBJ1-2 | few | TRBD1 | TRBV9 | CASSPITGDGYTF | TGTGCCAGCAGCCCGATAACAGGGGATGGCTACACCTTC
TRBJ2-2 | . | . | TRBV7-8 | CASSFPARSTTGELFF | TGTGCCAGCAGCTTCCCTGCCAGGTCTACCACCGGGGAGCTGTTTTTT
TRBJ2-3 | . | . | TRBV19 | CASSIKDSYSTDTQYF | TGTGCCAGTAGTATAAAGGACAGCTATAGCACAGATACGCAGTATTTT
TRBJ1-2 | . | TRBD1 | TRBV24-1 | CATSDRDRGYGYTF | TGTGCCACCAGTGACCGGGACAGGGGCTATGGCTACACCTTC
TRBJ1-6 | . | . | TRBV7-2 | CASSFGGGNSPLHF | TGTGCCAGCAGCTTCGGGGGAGGGAATTCACCCCTCCACTTT
TRBJ1-6 | few | . | TRBV27 | CASKDSSNSPLHF | TGTGCCAGCAAGGACAGTTCTAATTCACCCCTCCACTTT
TRBJ1-1 | . | . | TRBV18 | CASSPFGGWNTEAFF | TGTGCCAGCTCACCGTTTGGGGGGTGGAACACTGAAGCTTTCTTT
TRBJ1-1 | . | . | TRBV10-2 | CASSIKDMNTEAFF | TGCGCCAGCTCGATTAAGGACATGAACACTGAAGCTTTCTTT
TRBJ2-7 | few | . | TRBV14 | CASSQVFNEQYF | TGTGCCAGCAGCCAAGTTTTCAACGAGCAGTACTTC
TRBJ2-1 | . | TRBD2 | TRBV5-4 | CASSSRGSSYNEQFF | TGTGCCAGCAGCTCGCGCGGGAGCTCCTACAATGAGCAGTTCTTC
TRBJ1-2 | . | . | TRBV2 | CASSEGTEAYGYTF | TGTGCCAGCAGTGAAGGGACAGAGGCCTATGGCTACACCTTC
TRBJ1-6 | . | . | TRBV30 | CAWSRGWAELISPLHF | TGTGCCTGGAGTAGGGGATGGGCGGAGCTGATTTCACCCCTCCACTTT
TRBJ2-3 | . | . | TRBV6-1 | CAGRDSGTDTQYF | TGTGCCGGTAGGGACTCCGGCACAGATACGCAGTATTTT
TRBJ2-7 | . | TRBD2 | TRBV7-8 | CASSPRGLAGTYEQYF | TGTGCCAGCAGCCCGCGAGGACTAGCGGGAACCTACGAGCAGTACTTC